The 9 T cell receptor beta chains given below trace back to one sample, sequenced in a study of blood T cell repertoires in COVID-19. Generated by immunoSEQ multiplex PCR, the TCRdb table keeps only in-frame clones and is missing some. The data hold about 360,000 clones, with approximately 80% observed a single time. The sequenced sample was peripheral blood. The receptors derive from a human donor with acute or convalescent COVID-19. The donor label of this sample is uncertain.

The CDR3 DNA sequence: TGTGCCAGCAGCCATACAGGGTCTTCGGATACGCAGTATTTT. Translated: CASSHTGSSDTQYF. The chain joins TRBV3-1 (or the pseudogene TRBV3-2) to TRBJ2-3; D is possibly TRBD1 (6 bases). Deletions cut 3 bases from V and 6 bases from J, with 13 bases between. The V gene's germline CDR1 is LGHDT and CDR2 YNNKEL (reference sequence). The CDR3 has 14 residues.

DNA for the CDR3: TGTGCCAGCAGGAAAACGCTAGCGGGGGGCGGGGAGACCCAGTACTTC. The encoded protein is CASRKTLAGGGETQYF. The chain couples TRBV4-2 to TRBJ2-5; 11 bases line up with TRBD2. The trim removed 6 bases at V and 5 bases at J, leaving 11 bases unmatched. The CDR3 extends over 16 amino acids. Germline lookup yields CDR1 LGHNA and CDR2 YNFKEQ.

The rearrangement joins TRBV13 to TRBJ2-3, with 7 bases fitting TRBD2. V lost 2 bases and J lost 2; bases outside the gene matches: 4. The CDR3 covers 15 residues. The V gene's germline CDR1 is PRHDT and CDR2 FYEKMQ (reference sequence). CDR3: CASSLRGLLTDTQYF. The CDR3 DNA reads as TGTGCCAGCAGCTTAAGGGGACTACTCACAGATACGCAGTATTTT.

In regard to this clone: Other nucleotide sequences from this sample produce the same CDR3. This rearrangement joins TRBV12-3 or TRBV12-4 to TRBJ1-1, with D hard to call. The CDR3 contains 11 residues. The V gene lost 4 bases and the J gene lost 4 bases, with 4 bases spanning the gap. This CDR3 reads CASSYGTEAFF. The CDR3 region has the DNA TGTGCCAGCAGTTACGGCACTGAAGCTTTCTTT.

The rearrangement uses TRBV3-1 (or the pseudogene TRBV3-2) and TRBJ2-2; D remains ambiguous. V was pared by 5 bases and J by 0 bases, with 13 bases between. This CDR3 is 16 amino acids long. Germline CDR1 LGHDT, CDR2 YNNKEL (reference sequence). The CDR3 here is CASSALQLTNTGELFF. Written as DNA, the CDR3 is TGTGCCAGCAGCGCCCTCCAACTAACGAACACCGGGGAGCTGTTTTTT.

This CDR3 is CASRMTGYGSPLHF. The CDR3 region has the DNA TGTGCCAGCAGAATGACAGGTTATGGTTCACCCCTCCACTTT. The chain links TRBV28 to TRBJ1-6; tentatively, D is TRBD1 (6 bases). V was pared by 6 bases and J by 9 bases, with 15 bases between. This CDR3 is built from 14 residues. Germline V gene data show CDR1 as MDHEN and CDR2 as SYDVKM.

The rearrangement uses TRBV9 and TRBJ2-5; 10 positions agree with TRBD1. Germline values: CDR1 SGDLS, CDR2 YYNGEE. The CDR3 is 15 amino acids. J gave up 5 bases and V 1 base, and 5 bases lay outside the gene matches. In DNA form, the CDR3 reads TGTGCCAGCAGCGTATGGACAGGGGGAGGTGAGACCCAGTACTTC. Translation: CASSVWTGGGETQYF.

The genes are TRBV6-1 and TRBJ2-2; perhaps TRBD1 as D (5 bases). The CDR3 consists of 13 residues. Germline CDR1 and CDR2: MNHNS and SASEGT. V lost 2 bases and J lost 7, with 8 bases in between. This chain's CDR3 is CASSELGDGELFF. CDR3 in DNA: TGTGCCAGCAGTGAATTAGGGGACGGGGAGCTGTTTTTT.

The DNA of the CDR3 is TGTGCCAGTAGTATCCGTCCAGGGGGCGCGGAGACTGAAGCTTTCTTT. Translated, it gives CASSIRPGGAETEAFF. The chain is built from TRBV19 and TRBJ1-1; 8 bases align to TRBD1. After removal of 3 bases from V and 5 bases from J, the junction contained 11 bases not matched to a gene. Germline V gene data show CDR1 as LNHDA and CDR2 as SQIVND (reference sequence). The CDR3 extends over 16 amino acids. Based on the CDR3 plus reference TRBV19 and TRBJ1-1, the full variable domain is DGGITQSPKYLFRKEGQNVTLSCEQNLNHDAMYWYRQDPGQGLRLIYYSQIVNDFQKGDIAEGYSVSREKKESFPLTVTSAQKNPTAFYLCASSIRPGGAETEAFFGQGTRLTVV.